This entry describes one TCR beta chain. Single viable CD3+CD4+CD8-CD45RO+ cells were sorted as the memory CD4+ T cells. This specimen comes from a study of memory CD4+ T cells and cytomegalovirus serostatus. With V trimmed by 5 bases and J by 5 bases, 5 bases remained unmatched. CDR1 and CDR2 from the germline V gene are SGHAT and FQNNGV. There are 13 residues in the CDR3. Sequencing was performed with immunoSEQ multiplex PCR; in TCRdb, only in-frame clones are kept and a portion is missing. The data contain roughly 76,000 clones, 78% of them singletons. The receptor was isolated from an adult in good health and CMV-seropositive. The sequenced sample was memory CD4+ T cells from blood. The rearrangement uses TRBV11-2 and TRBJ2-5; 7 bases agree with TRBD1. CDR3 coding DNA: TGTGCCAGCAGCCAGGGGGAGAAGGAGACCCAGTACTTC. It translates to CASSQGEKETQYF.